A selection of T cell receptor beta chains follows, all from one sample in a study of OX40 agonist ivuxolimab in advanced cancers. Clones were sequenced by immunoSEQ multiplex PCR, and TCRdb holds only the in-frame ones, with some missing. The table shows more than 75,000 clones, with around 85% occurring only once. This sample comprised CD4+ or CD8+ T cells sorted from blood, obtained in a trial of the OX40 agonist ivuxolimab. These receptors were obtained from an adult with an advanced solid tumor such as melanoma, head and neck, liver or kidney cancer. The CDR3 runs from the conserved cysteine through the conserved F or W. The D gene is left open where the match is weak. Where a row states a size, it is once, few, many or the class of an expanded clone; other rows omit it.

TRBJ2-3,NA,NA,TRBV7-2,CASSPGVDTQYF,TGTGCCAGCAGCCCAGGGGTGGATACGCAGTATTTT
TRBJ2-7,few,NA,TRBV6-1,CASSEGTTLYEQYF,TGTGCCAGCAGTGAAGGGACTACTCTCTACGAGCAGTACTTC
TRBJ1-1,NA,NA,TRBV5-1,CASSLAGASVWDTEAFF,TGCGCCAGCAGCTTGGCCGGGGCGTCCGTCTGGGACACTGAAGCTTTCTTT
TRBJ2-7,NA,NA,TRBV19,CASSIDPEFSYEQYF,TGTGCCAGTAGTATAGACCCAGAGTTCTCCTACGAGCAGTACTTC
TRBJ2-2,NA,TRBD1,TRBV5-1,CASSLVDRGLGELFF,TGCGCCAGCAGCTTGGTAGACAGGGGGCTCGGGGAGCTGTTTTTT
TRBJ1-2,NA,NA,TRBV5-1,CASSLVGRNYGYTF,TGCGCCAGCAGCTTGGTGGGACGCAACTATGGCTACACCTTC
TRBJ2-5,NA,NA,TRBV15,CATRGGGSQETQYF,TGTGCCACCCGGGGTGGGGGCAGCCAAGAGACCCAGTACTTC
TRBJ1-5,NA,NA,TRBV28,CASSLGQINQPQHF,TGTGCCAGCAGTTTAGGTCAGATTAATCAGCCCCAGCATTTT
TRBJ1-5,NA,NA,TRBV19,CASSIATDELSNQPQHF,TGTGCCAGTAGTATAGCTACGGACGAATTGAGCAATCAGCCCCAGCATTTT
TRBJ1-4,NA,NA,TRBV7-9,CASSQGTDEKLFF,TGTGCCAGCAGTCAAGGCACAGACGAAAAACTGTTTTTT
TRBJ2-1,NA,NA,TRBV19,CASSPGSGLINEQFF,TGTGCCAGTAGTCCAGGGTCGGGACTCATCAATGAGCAGTTCTTC
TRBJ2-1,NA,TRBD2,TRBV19,CASRFYAGVNNEQFF,TGTGCCAGTCGTTTTTACGCGGGAGTTAACAATGAGCAGTTCTTC
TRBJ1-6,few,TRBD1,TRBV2,CASTRTGVNSPLHF,TGTGCCAGCACACGGACAGGGGTTAATTCACCCCTCCACTTT
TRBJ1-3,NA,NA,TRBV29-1,CSVVELGNTIYF,TGCAGCGTTGTTGAACTTGGAAACACCATATATTTT
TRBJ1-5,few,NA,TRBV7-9,CASSRAGNQPQHF,TGTGCCAGCAGCCGGGCGGGGAATCAGCCCCAGCATTTT
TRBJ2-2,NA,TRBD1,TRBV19,CASSNRQGTGELFF,TGTGCCAGTAGTAATCGACAGGGAACCGGGGAGCTGTTTTTT
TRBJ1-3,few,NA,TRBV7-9,CASSTLPAESSGNTIYF,TGTGCCAGCAGCACCCTGCCAGCGGAAAGCTCTGGAAACACCATATATTTT
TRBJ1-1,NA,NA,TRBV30,CAWSRQSNAEAFF,TGTGCCTGGAGCCGACAGAGCAACGCTGAAGCTTTCTTT
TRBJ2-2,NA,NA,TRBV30,CAWILTGTANTGELFF,TGTGCCTGGATTCTAACCGGGACGGCGAACACCGGGGAGCTGTTTTTT
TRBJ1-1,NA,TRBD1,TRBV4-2,CASSQLTGLSTEAFF,TGTGCCAGCAGCCAGTTGACAGGGCTTAGCACTGAAGCTTTCTTT
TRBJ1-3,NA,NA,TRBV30,CAWSLGNTIYF,TGTGCCTGGAGTCTTGGAAACACCATATATTTT
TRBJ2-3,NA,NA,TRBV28,CASSSNLHTQYF,TGTGCCAGCAGTTCAAACCTACATACGCAGTATTTT
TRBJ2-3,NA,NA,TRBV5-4,CASSLWGAGADTQYF,TGTGCCAGCAGCTTGTGGGGGGCGGGAGCAGATACGCAGTATTTT
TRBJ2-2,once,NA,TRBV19,CASSGVGGELFF,TGTGCCAGTTCAGGGGTTGGCGGGGAGCTGTTTTTT
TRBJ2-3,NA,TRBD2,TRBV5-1,CASSLAAGLAGEADTQYF,TGCGCCAGCAGCTTGGCCGCGGGGCTAGCGGGAGAGGCAGATACGCAGTATTTT
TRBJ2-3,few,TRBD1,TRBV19,CASTERGGVTDTQYF,TGTGCCAGTACCGAACGAGGGGGCGTGACAGATACGCAGTATTTT
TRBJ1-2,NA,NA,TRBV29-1,CSVENIPLNYGYTF,TGCAGCGTTGAAAATATACCACTGAACTATGGCTACACCTTC